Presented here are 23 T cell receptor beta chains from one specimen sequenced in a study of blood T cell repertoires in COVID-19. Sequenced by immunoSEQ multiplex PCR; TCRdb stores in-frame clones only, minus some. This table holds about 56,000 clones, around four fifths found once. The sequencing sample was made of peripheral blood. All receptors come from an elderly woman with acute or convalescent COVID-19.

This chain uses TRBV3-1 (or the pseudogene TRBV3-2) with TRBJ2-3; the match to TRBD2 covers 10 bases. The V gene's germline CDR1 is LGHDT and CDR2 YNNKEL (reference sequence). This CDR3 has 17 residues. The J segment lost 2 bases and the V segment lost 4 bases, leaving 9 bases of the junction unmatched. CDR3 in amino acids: CASSRRASGGNTDTQYF. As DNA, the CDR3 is TGTGCCAGCAGCCGGCGGGCTAGCGGGGGAAACACAGATACGCAGTATTTT.

CDR3 bases: TGTGCCACCAGTGATTTCCACGGGGTCGGCTCGATAGACACAGATACGCAGTATTTT. It encodes CATSDFHGVGSIDTDTQYF. This chain uses TRBV24-1 with TRBJ2-3, with TRBD2 as a possible D gene (5 bases). Germline V gene lookup returns CDR1 KGHDR and CDR2 SFDVKD. V gave up 1 base and J gave up 2 bases, with 21 bases separating them. This CDR3 has 19 residues.

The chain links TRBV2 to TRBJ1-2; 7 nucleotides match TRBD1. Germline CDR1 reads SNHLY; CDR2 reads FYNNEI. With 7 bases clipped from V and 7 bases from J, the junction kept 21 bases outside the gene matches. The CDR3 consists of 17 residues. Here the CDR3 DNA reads TGTGCCAGCATAAGATCTGGTATGACAGGGCTAACGCGTGGCTACACCTTC. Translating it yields CASIRSGMTGLTRGYTF.

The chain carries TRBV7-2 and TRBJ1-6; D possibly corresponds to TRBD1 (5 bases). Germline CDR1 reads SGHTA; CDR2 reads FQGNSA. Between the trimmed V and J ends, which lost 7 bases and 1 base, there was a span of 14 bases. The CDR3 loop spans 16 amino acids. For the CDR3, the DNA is TGTGCCAGCAAGGAGGGGAGTGGGTCCTATAATTCACCCCTCCACTTT. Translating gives CASKEGSGSYNSPLHF.

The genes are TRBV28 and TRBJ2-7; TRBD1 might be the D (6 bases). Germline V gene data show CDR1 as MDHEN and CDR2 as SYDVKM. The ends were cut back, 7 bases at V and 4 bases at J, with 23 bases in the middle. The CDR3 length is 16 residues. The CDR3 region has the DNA TGTGCCAGCAAGGGGCCCCCTGGACAGAAGGGATACGAGCAGTACTTC. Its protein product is CASKGPPGQKGYEQYF.

The CDR3 loop is CASSPPSSGETQYF. The CDR3 DNA reads as TGTGCCAGCAGCCCGCCCTCGTCCGGGGAGACCCAGTACTTC. The V call is TRBV7-9, the J call TRBJ2-5, with D hard to call. This CDR3 spans 14 amino acids. V was shortened by 5 bases and J by 5 bases, with 15 bases between the two germline ends. The germline gives CDR1 SEHNR, CDR2 FQNEAQ (reference sequence).

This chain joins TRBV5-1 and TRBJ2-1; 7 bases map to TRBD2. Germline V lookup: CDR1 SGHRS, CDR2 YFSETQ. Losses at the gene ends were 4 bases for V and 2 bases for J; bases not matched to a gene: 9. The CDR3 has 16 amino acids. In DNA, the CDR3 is TGCGCCAGCAGCCCTGGGTGGGGGGGAACCTACAATGAGCAGTTCTTC. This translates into CASSPGWGGTYNEQFF.

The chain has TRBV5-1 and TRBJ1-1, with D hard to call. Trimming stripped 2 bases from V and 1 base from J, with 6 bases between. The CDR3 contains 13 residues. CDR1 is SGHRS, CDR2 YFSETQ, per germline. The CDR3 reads CASSFGKNTEAFF. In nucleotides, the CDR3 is TGCGCCAGCAGCTTCGGGAAGAACACTGAAGCTTTCTTT.

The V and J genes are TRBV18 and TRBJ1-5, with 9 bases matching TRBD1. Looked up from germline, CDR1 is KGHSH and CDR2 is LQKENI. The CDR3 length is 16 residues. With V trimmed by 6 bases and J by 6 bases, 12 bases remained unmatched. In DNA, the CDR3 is TGTGCCAGCTCCCAAGGGGGACAGGGAGTATTTCAGCCCCAGCATTTT. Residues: CASSQGGQGVFQPQHF. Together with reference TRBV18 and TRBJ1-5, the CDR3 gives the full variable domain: NAGVMQNPRHLVRRRGQEARLRCSPMKGHSHVYWYRQLPEEGLKFMVYLQKENIIDESGMPKERFSAEFPKEGPSILRIQQVVRGDSAAYFCASSQGGQGVFQPQHFGDGTRLSIL.

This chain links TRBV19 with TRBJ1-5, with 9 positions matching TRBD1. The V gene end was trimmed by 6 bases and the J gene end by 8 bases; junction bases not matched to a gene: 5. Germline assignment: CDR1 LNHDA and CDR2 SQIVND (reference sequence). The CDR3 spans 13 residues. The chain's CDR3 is CASSGQGQEPQHF. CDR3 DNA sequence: TGTGCCAGTAGCGGACAGGGGCAGGAGCCCCAGCATTTT. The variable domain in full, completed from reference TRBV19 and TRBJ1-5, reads DGGITQSPKYLFRKEGQNVTLSCEQNLNHDAMYWYRQDPGQGLRLIYYSQIVNDFQKGDIAEGYSVSREKKESFPLTVTSAQKNPTAFYLCASSGQGQEPQHFGDGTRLSIL.

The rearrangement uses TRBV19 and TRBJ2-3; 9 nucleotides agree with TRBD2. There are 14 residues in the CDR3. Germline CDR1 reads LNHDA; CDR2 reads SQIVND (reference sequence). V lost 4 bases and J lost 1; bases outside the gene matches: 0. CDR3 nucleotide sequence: TGTGCCAGTAGTACTAGCGGGGGCACAGATACGCAGTATTTT. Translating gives CASSTSGGTDTQYF.

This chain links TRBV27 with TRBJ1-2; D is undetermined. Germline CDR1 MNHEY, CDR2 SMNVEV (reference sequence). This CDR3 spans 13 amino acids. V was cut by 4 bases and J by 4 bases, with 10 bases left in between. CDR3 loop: CASSSTGSYGYTF. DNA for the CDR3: TGTGCCAGCAGTTCCACTGGGAGCTATGGCTACACCTTC.

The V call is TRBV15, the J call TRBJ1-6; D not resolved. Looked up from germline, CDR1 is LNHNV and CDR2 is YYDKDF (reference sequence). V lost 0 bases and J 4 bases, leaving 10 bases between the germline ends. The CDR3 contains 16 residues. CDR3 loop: CATSRDRGAYNSPLHF. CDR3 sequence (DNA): TGTGCCACCAGCAGAGATCGGGGAGCTTATAATTCACCCCTCCACTTT.

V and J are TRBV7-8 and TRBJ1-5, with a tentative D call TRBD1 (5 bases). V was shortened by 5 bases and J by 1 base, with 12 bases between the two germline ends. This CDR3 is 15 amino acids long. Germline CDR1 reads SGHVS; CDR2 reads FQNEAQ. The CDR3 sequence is CASSERQRSNQPQHF. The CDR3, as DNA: TGTGCCAGCAGCGAAAGACAGCGAAGCAATCAGCCCCAGCATTTT.

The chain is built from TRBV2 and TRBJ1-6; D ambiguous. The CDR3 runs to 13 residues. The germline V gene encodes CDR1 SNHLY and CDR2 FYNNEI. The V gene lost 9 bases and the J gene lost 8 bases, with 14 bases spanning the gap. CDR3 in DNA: TGTGCCAGTATAGACGGGGAATATTCACCCCTCCACTTT. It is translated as CASIDGEYSPLHF.

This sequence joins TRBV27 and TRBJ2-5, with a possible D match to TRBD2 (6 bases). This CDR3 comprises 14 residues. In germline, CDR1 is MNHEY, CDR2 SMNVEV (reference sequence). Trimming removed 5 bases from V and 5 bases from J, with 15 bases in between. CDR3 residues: CASSLSRGTETQYF. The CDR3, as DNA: TGTGCCAGCAGTCTTTCTCGGGGGACCGAGACCCAGTACTTC.

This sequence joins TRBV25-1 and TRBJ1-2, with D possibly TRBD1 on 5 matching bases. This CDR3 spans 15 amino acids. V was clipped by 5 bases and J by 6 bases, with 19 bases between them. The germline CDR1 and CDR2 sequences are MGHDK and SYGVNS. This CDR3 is CASSTHPRLGDGYTF. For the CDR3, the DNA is TGTGCCAGCAGTACGCACCCCAGACTAGGGGATGGCTACACCTTC.

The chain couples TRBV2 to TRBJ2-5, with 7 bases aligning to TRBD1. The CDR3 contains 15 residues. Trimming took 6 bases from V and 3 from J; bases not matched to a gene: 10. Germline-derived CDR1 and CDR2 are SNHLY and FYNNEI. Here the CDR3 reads CASSLQGNGEETQYF. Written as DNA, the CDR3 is TGTGCCAGCAGCCTACAGGGGAATGGGGAAGAGACCCAGTACTTC. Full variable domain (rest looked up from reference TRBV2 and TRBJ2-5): EPEVTQTPSHQVTQMGQEVILRCVPISNHLYFYWYRQILGQKVEFLVSFYNNEISEKSEIFDDQFSVERPDGSNFTLKIRSTKLEDSAMYFCASSLQGNGEETQYFGPGTRLLVL.

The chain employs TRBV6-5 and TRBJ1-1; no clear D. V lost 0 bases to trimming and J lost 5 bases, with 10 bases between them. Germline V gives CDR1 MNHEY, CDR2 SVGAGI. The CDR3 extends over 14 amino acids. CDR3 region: CASSYSEGRTEAFF. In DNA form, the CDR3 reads TGTGCCAGCAGTTACTCGGAGGGTAGAACTGAAGCTTTCTTT.

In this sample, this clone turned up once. CDR3 in amino acids: CASSFGDRETGELFF. DNA of the CDR3: TGCGCCAGCAGCTTTGGGGACAGGGAGACTGGGGAGCTGTTTTTT. This chain uses TRBV5-1 with TRBJ2-2; TRBD1 aligns across 9 bases. CDR3 length: 15 amino acids. Trimming cost V 2 bases and J 8 bases; bases outside gene matches: 7. Per germline, CDR1 SGHRS and CDR2 YFSETQ.

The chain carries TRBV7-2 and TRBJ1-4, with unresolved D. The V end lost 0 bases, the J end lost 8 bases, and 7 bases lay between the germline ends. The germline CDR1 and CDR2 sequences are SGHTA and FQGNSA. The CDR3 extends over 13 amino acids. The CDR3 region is CASSLARWEKLFF. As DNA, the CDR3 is TGTGCCAGCAGCTTAGCGAGATGGGAAAAACTGTTTTTT.

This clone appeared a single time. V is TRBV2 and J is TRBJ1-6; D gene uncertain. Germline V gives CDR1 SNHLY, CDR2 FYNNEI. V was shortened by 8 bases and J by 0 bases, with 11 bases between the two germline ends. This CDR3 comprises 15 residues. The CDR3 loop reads CASRGFSSYNSPLHF. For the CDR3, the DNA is TGTGCCAGCCGGGGATTTAGCTCCTATAATTCACCCCTCCACTTT.

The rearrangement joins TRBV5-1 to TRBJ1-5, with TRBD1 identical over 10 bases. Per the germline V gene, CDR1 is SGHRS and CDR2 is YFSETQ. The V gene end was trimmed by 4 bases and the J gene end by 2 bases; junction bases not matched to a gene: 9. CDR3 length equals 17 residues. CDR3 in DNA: TGCGCCAGCAGCCCGGGAACGGGGACAGGGGGCAATCAGCCCCAGCATTTT. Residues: CASSPGTGTGGNQPQHF.